Shown below are 27 T cell receptor beta chains from a single sample sequenced in a study of CD8+CD57+ T cells in acquired aplastic anemia. Genomic DNA served as template for TCR beta VDJ and CDR3 profiling. TCRdb re-called the reads through MiXCR, storing one row per CDR3 protein. The table includes 130,000 or so distinct CDR3 sequences, around 41% detected once. The sample consisted of sorted CD4+, CD8+, or CD8+CD57+ T cells (not recorded which) from PBMCs. The receptors were gathered from a human donor in good health, serving as a control.

This clonotype was seen a handful of times. This may stem from a read error, because a much larger clone lies one nucleotide away. V usage is TRBV6-5 and J usage is TRBJ1-6; D unresolved. Trimming cost V 2 bases and J 6 bases, with 14 bases left between them. The CDR3 has 16 amino acids. The germline V gene has CDR1 MNHEY and CDR2 SVGAGI. The CDR3 protein is CASSYGEARPNSPLHF. As DNA, the CDR3 is TGTGCCAGCAGTTACGGGGAGGCAAGGCCTAATTCACCCCTCCACTTT.

This clonotype has only one observation. J is TRBJ1-4 and V is TRBV5-1; 12 bases map to TRBD1. This CDR3 has 16 residues. Trimming removed 3 bases from V and 6 bases from J; junction bases left unmatched: 6. Germline V lookup: CDR1 SGHRS, CDR2 YFSETQ. For the CDR3, the DNA is TGCGCCAGCAGCTCCGGGACAGGGGGCGGCTATGAAAAACTGTTTTTT. It encodes CASSSGTGGGYEKLFF.

This clonotype was detected many times. A read error may account for a junction end that differs from germline. The gene calls are TRBV15 and TRBJ1-2; D unclear. The CDR3 consists of 14 residues. Germline V gene sequence: CDR1 LNHNV, CDR2 YYDKDF (reference sequence). CDR3 region: CVTSRDWQENGYTF. CDR3 in DNA: TGTGTCACCAGCAGAGACTGGCAGGAGAATGGCTACACCTTC.

Concerning this clonotype: A much more abundant neighbour one base away suggests this may be a read error. It is likely a read error, because the conserved phenylalanine at the end of the CDR3 is missing. The V and J genes are TRBV6-5 and TRBJ1-1; D gene unclear. The CDR3 has 13 amino acids. CDR1 is MNHEY, CDR2 SVGAGI, per germline. V gave up 6 bases and J gave up 5 bases, with 13 bases separating them. The CDR3 reads CASSRPGSTEAFL. DNA for the CDR3: TGTGCCAGCAGCAGACCCGGGAGTACTGAAGCTTTCCTT.

The V gene is TRBV5-1, the J gene TRBJ2-7, with 7 bases identical to TRBD1. Per germline, CDR1 SGHRS and CDR2 YFSETQ. Losses at the gene ends were 4 bases for V and 10 bases for J; bases not matched to a gene: 17. The CDR3 is 15 residues long. The CDR3 here is CASSVTGAWEGEQYF. For the CDR3, the DNA is TGCGCCAGCAGCGTAACAGGGGCCTGGGAAGGGGAACAGTACTTC.

In DNA form, the CDR3 reads TGTGCCATCACCACAGGGGGCGATGGCTACACCTTC. It specifies CAITTGGDGYTF. The chain couples TRBV10-3 to TRBJ1-2, with TRBD1 matching 9 bases. The CDR3 is 12 residues long. CDR1 ENHRY and CDR2 SYGVKD come from the germline V gene. The ends lost 7 bases at V and 6 bases at J; junction bases unmatched: 3.

As for this clonotype: A read error may account for a junction end that differs from germline. The chain uses TRBV11-2 and TRBJ2-1; 8 bases agree with TRBD2. This CDR3 has 16 residues. Per germline, CDR1 SGHAT and CDR2 FQNNGV. CDR3 sequence reads: CASSLLPGGAYNERFF. The CDR3, as DNA: TGTGCCAGCAGCTTATTGCCCGGGGGGGCCTACAATGAGCGGTTCTTC.

This rearrangement joins TRBV2 to TRBJ1-6, with D hard to call. This CDR3 comprises 15 residues. With 1 base removed from V and 8 bases from J, the gap between germline ends came to 12 bases. Germline loops: CDR1 SNHLY, CDR2 FYNNEI. The CDR3: CASSEVEVTYSPLHF. CDR3 DNA: TGTGCCAGCAGTGAAGTCGAGGTGACGTATTCACCCCTCCACTTT.

The V gene is TRBV15, the J gene TRBJ2-7; D possibly corresponds to TRBD1 (7 bases). V was shortened by 3 bases and J by 6 bases, with 18 bases between the two germline ends. From germline, CDR1 is LNHNV and CDR2 YYDKDF (reference sequence). The CDR3 consists of 15 residues. The CDR3 reads CATSREARQGGEQYF. Here the CDR3 DNA reads TGTGCCACCAGCAGGGAGGCTCGACAGGGAGGCGAGCAGTACTTC.

This clonotype was picked up many times. This chain connects TRBV7-9 to TRBJ2-7, with D possibly being TRBD2 (5 bases). From germline, CDR1 is SEHNR and CDR2 FQNEAQ (reference sequence). V lost 5 bases and J lost 5, with 16 bases in between. The CDR3 totals 14 residues. The CDR3 sequence: CASSTLGEGHEQYF. CDR3 DNA: TGTGCCAGCAGCACCCTGGGAGAGGGTCACGAGCAGTACTTC.

This clonotype was found many times. The chain joins TRBV7-8 to TRBJ1-2, with no clear D. Between the trimmed V and J ends, which lost 6 bases and 7 bases, there was a span of 12 bases. The CDR3 length is 12 residues. Germline values: CDR1 SGHVS, CDR2 FQNEAQ. In nucleotides, the CDR3 is TGTGCCAGCAGTAGCAGCTGGGGTGGCTACACCTTC. It specifies CASSSSWGGYTF.

At least ten counts were recorded for this clonotype. The chain combines TRBV5-1 with TRBJ2-1; 13 bases agree with TRBD2. This CDR3 is built from 15 residues. J gave up 7 bases and V 5 bases, and 6 bases lay outside the gene matches. Germline V gene lookup returns CDR1 SGHRS and CDR2 YFSETQ. In nucleotides, the CDR3 is TGCGCCAGCAGAACTAGCGGGGGGGCGTGGAATGAGCAGTTCTTC. This translates into CASRTSGGAWNEQFF.

With respect to this clonotype: A much larger clone differs by one base, so this may be a read error. V is TRBV6-4 and J is TRBJ2-3; possibly TRBD2 for D (6 bases). The CDR3 has 15 residues. Germline V gene lookup returns CDR1 MRHNA and CDR2 SNTAGT. As DNA, the CDR3 is TGTGCCAGCAGTGACCCCGGGAGTCCCACAGATACGCGGTATTTT. This translates into CASSDPGSPTDTRYF.

This clonotype came up many times. V usage is TRBV20-1 and J usage is TRBJ2-2; D is possibly TRBD2 (5 bases). Germline V gene sequence: CDR1 DFQATT, CDR2 SNEGSKA (reference sequence). V dropped 1 base and J dropped 6 bases, with 12 bases sitting between them. The CDR3 covers 14 residues. As DNA, the CDR3 is TGCAGTGCTAGAGTGCCGGGGATGTCCGGGGAGCTGTTTTTT. Translation gives CSARVPGMSGELFF.

This clonotype was found a few times. The genes are TRBV18 and TRBJ1-5; D call uncertain. V shed 2 bases and J shed 2 bases, with 13 bases lying between them. There are 16 residues in the CDR3. Germline V gene data show CDR1 as KGHSH and CDR2 as LQKENI. CDR3 region: CASSPDLSGGNQPQHF. Here the CDR3 DNA reads TGTGCCAGCTCACCAGATCTTTCGGGAGGCAATCAGCCCCAGCATTTT.

The CDR3, as DNA: TGTGCCGCCTCGCAGGGGGCCAACACCGGGGAGCTGTTTTTT. Translated: CAASQGANTGELFF. This chain joins TRBV24-1 and TRBJ2-2; 8 positions agree with TRBD1. This CDR3 has 14 residues. Germline V CDR1 and CDR2: KGHDR, SFDVKD. With V trimmed by 12 bases and J by 2 bases, 7 bases remained unmatched.

The chain couples TRBV15 to TRBJ1-5; 10 bases match TRBD1. Per germline, CDR1 LNHNV and CDR2 YYDKDF (reference sequence). J gave up 6 bases and V 5 bases, and 4 bases lay outside the gene matches. The CDR3 is 14 amino acids. The CDR3 sequence: CATSGDRGGQPQHF. The CDR3 DNA reads TGTGCCACCAGCGGGGACAGGGGTGGTCAGCCCCAGCATTTT.

The genes are TRBV2 and TRBJ1-5; no firm D call. The length of the CDR3 is 13 residues. The V and J ends lost 9 bases and 0 bases respectively, with 9 bases between them. In germline, CDR1 is SNHLY, CDR2 FYNNEI. CDR3 nucleotides: TGTGCCAGTGCTAGGGATAGCAATCAGCCCCAGCATTTT. Protein product: CASARDSNQPQHF.

This clonotype has at least ten counts. V is TRBV19 and J is TRBJ1-1; TRBD1 aligns across 8 bases. Germline values: CDR1 LNHDA, CDR2 SQIVND (reference sequence). V trimming: 5 bases; J trimming: 4 bases; junction bases outside the gene matches: 6. The CDR3 consists of 14 residues. In DNA form, the CDR3 reads TGTGCCAGTAGTGTTGACAGGGGAGGCACTGAAGCTTTCTTT. Translated, it gives CASSVDRGGTEAFF. Using reference TRBV19 and TRBJ1-1 for the parts outside the CDR3, the full variable domain is DGGITQSPKYLFRKEGQNVTLSCEQNLNHDAMYWYRQDPGQGLRLIYYSQIVNDFQKGDIAEGYSVSREKKESFPLTVTSAQKNPTAFYLCASSVDRGGTEAFFGQGTRLTVV.

This clonotype occurred many times. The chain links TRBV13 to TRBJ1-2; TRBD1 agrees at 9 bases. Trimming cost V 1 base and J 4 bases; bases outside gene matches: 7. From germline, CDR1 is PRHDT and CDR2 FYEKMQ (reference sequence). The CDR3 contains 16 residues. The CDR3 region has the DNA TGTGCCAGCAGCTTAGCGAGGGACAGGGTTGGCTATGGCTACACCTTC. Translation: CASSLARDRVGYGYTF.

There are many counts of this clonotype. The chain has TRBV30 and TRBJ1-4, with D perhaps TRBD1 (6 bases). The CDR3 covers 13 residues. Germline CDR1 GTSNPN, CDR2 SVGIG (reference sequence). Trimming removed 3 bases at V and 8 bases at J, with 13 bases between. CDR3 nucleotide sequence: TGTGCCTGGAGCGGGGGGCCAAGAGAAAAACTGTTTTTT. Protein sequence: CAWSGGPREKLFF.

This clonotype has a count of ten or more. The CDR3 reads CASRRVIAKNIQYF. As DNA, the CDR3 is TGTGCCAGCAGGAGAGTGATAGCCAAAAACATTCAGTACTTC. The chain recombines TRBV2 with TRBJ2-4; no definite D call. V shed 6 bases and J shed 0 bases, with 9 bases lying between them. Germline loops: CDR1 SNHLY, CDR2 FYNNEI. The CDR3 covers 14 residues. Based on the CDR3 plus reference TRBV2 and TRBJ2-4, the full variable domain is EPEVTQTPSHQVTQMGQEVILRCVPISNHLYFYWYRQILGQKVEFLVSFYNNEISEKSEIFDDQFSVERPDGSNFTLKIRSTKLEDSAMYFCASRRVIAKNIQYFGAGTRLSVL.

This clonotype came up many times. The V call is TRBV6-6, the J call TRBJ1-1; D uncertain. Per germline, CDR1 MNHNY and CDR2 SVGAGI (reference sequence). Trimming shortened V by 0 bases and J by 5 bases, and 10 bases separated the two germline ends. This CDR3 spans 14 amino acids. The CDR3 DNA reads TGTGCCAGCAGTTACTCAGAGGGAGGGACTGAAGCTTTCTTT. Encoded protein: CASSYSEGGTEAFF.

This clonotype has a handful of counts. A much larger clone differs from this one at a single base, so this may be a read error. The CDR3 DNA reads as TGTACCATCAGTGGGGGGACCGCGAGAGACTATGGCTACACCTTC. This sequence encodes CTISGGTARDYGYTF. J is TRBJ1-2 and V is TRBV10-3, with D perhaps matching TRBD1 (5 bases). CDR1 ENHRY and CDR2 SYGVKD come from the germline V gene. This CDR3 region has 15 residues.

This rearrangement joins TRBV2 to TRBJ1-2; 8 bases fit TRBD1. CDR3 length: 14 residues. The V segment lost 4 bases and the J segment 7 bases; nucleotides outside the gene matches: 8. The germline gives CDR1 SNHLY, CDR2 FYNNEI. The CDR3 spells CASSGTGTGGGYTF. The CDR3 nucleotides are TGTGCCAGCAGTGGCACCGGGACAGGCGGTGGCTACACCTTC.

This clonotype has only one observation. A read error is possible here, since a much larger clone lies one base away. The conserved phenylalanine or tryptophan is not found at the CDR3 terminus, so this likely reflects a read error. As DNA, the CDR3 is TGTGCCAGCAGTAGACTCAACAATCAGCCCCAGCATTCT. Amino acids: CASSRLNNQPQHS. The V gene is TRBV27, the J gene TRBJ1-5; unclear D gene. The CDR3 has 13 amino acids. The V gene's germline CDR1 is MNHEY and CDR2 SMNVEV (reference sequence). The V end was cut by 5 bases, the J end by 3 bases, with 8 bases between.

On this clonotype itself: This may arise from a read error, as a much more abundant clone is one base away. The V and J genes are TRBV29-1 and TRBJ1-4; tentatively, D is TRBD1 (5 bases). Looked up from germline, CDR1 is SQVTM and CDR2 is ANQGSEA. Trimming left V 0 bases short and J 13 bases short, with 12 bases between. CDR3 length equals 12 residues. CDR3 nucleotide sequence: TGCAGCGTTGAAGATCGGAGGGGAAGACTGTTTTTT. This codes for CSVEDRRGRLFF. The full variable domain, its missing parts supplied by reference TRBV29-1 and TRBJ1-4, is SAVISQKPSRDICQRGTSLTIQCQVDSQVTMMFWYRQQPGQSLTLIATANQGSEATYESGFVIDKFPISRPNLTFSTLTVSNMSPEDSSIYLCSVEDRRGRLFFGSGTQLSVL.